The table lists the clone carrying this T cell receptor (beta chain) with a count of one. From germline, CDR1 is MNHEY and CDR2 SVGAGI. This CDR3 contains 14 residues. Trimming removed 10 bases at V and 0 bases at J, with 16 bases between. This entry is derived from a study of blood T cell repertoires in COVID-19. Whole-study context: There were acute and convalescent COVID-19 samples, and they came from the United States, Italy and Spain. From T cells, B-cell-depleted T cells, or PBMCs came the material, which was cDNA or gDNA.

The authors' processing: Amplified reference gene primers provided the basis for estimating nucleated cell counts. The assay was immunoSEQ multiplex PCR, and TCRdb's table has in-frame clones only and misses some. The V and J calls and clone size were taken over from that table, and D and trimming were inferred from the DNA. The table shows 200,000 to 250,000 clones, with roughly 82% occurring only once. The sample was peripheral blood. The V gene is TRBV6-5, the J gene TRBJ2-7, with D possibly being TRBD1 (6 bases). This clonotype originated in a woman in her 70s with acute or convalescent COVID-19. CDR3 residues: CATLQGPSSYEQYF. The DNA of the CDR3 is TGTGCCACCCTACAGGGCCCGAGCTCCTACGAGCAGTACTTC.